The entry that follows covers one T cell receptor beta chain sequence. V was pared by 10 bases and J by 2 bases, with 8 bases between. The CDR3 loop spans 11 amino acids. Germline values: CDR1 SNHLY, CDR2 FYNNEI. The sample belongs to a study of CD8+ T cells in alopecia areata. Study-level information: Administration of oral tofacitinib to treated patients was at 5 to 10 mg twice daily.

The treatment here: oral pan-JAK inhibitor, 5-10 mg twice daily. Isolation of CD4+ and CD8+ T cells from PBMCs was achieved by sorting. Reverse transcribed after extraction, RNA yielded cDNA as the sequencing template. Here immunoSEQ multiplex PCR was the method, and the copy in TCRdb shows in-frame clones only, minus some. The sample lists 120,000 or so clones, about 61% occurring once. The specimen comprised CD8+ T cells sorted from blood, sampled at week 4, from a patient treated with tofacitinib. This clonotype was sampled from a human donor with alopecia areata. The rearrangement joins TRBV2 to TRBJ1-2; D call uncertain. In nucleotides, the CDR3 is TGTGCCATAACAGCGAACTATGGCTACACCTTC. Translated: CAITANYGYTF.